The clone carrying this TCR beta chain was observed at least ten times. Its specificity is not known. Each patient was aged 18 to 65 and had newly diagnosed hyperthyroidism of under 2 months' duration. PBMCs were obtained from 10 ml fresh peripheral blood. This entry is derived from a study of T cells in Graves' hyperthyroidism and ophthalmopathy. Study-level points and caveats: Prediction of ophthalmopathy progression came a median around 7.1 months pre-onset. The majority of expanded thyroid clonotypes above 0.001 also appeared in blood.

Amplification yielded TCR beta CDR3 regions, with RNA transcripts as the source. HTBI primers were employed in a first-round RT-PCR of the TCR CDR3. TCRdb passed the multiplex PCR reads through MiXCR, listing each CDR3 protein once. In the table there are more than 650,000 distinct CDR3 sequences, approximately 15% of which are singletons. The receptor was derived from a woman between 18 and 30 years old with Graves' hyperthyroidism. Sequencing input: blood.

The CDR3 spells CASSYGGPTYEQYF. For the CDR3, the DNA is TGTGCCAGCAGTTACGGAGGTCCGACCTACGAGCAGTACTTC. This chain connects TRBV6-5 to TRBJ2-7, with a tentative D call TRBD2 (5 bases). V dropped 2 bases and J dropped 2 bases, with 10 bases sitting between them. Per the germline V gene, CDR1 is MNHEY and CDR2 is SVGAGI. This CDR3 is built from 14 residues.